These 19 T cell receptor beta chains originate from one sample sequenced in a study of control samples from healthy donors and cancer patients. Repertoires were generated with immunoSEQ multiplex PCR, while TCRdb's copy carries only in-frame clones and drops some. The table shows around 140,000 clones, with roughly 91% occurring only once. Sequenced material: PBMCs. These receptor sequences come from a man aged 45 to 65 with head and neck cancer.

This chain's CDR3 is CASSGDGNTIYF. CDR3 DNA sequence: TGTGCCAGCAGCGGCGATGGAAACACCATATATTTT. The chain uses TRBV3-1 (or the pseudogene TRBV3-2) and TRBJ1-3, with unresolved D. CDR1 LGHDT and CDR2 YNNKEL come from the germline V gene (reference sequence). Trimming took off 5 bases at V and 3 bases at J, with 5 bases between the two ends. The CDR3 contains 12 residues.

The V call is TRBV2, the J call TRBJ2-3, with 9 bases that match TRBD2. The CDR3 is 16 amino acids. Germline trimming cut 4 bases from V and 3 bases from J; bases unmatched to any gene: 8. Germline V gives CDR1 SNHLY, CDR2 FYNNEI. The CDR3 bases are TGTGCCAGCAGTGTTGAGGGCGGACTAGCGACAGATACGCAGTATTTT. It encodes CASSVEGGLATDTQYF.

The J gene is TRBJ1-2, the V gene TRBV10-3; TRBD1 aligns across 9 bases. The V gene end was trimmed by 5 bases and the J gene end by 5 bases; junction bases not matched to a gene: 3. Germline lookup yields CDR1 ENHRY and CDR2 SYGVKD. The CDR3 consists of 13 residues. The CDR3 nucleotides read TGTGCCATCAGTCCCGACAGGGGGTATGGCTACACCTTC. Amino acids: CAISPDRGYGYTF.

A word on this clone: One junction end does not reproduce the germline sequence, and a read error may be involved. At the DNA level, this CDR3 is encoded by other sequences in the same sample as well. This chain uses TRBV2 with TRBJ1-5, with a possible D match to TRBD1 (6 bases). The CDR3 has 17 amino acids. Germline CDR1 reads SNHLY; CDR2 reads FYNNEI. The CDR3 spells CASVGREGGIRNQPQHF. The CDR3 coding sequence is TGTGCCAGCGTCGGCCGAGAGGGGGGGATACGCAATCAGCCTCAGCATTTT.

The chain has TRBV5-5 and TRBJ2-1; D uncertain. CDR3 size: 13 residues. Germline CDR1 SGHKS, CDR2 YYEKEE (reference sequence). Between the trimmed V and J ends, which lost 4 bases and 4 bases, there was a span of 9 bases. CDR3 in amino acids: CASSPSDYNEQFF. CDR3 coding DNA: TGTGCCAGCAGCCCCAGCGATTACAATGAGCAGTTCTTC.

About this clone: Other DNA variants within this sample encode the same CDR3. The chain couples TRBV27 to TRBJ1-6, with 10 bases matching TRBD1. CDR1 is MNHEY, CDR2 SMNVEV, per germline (reference sequence). V lost 2 bases to trimming and J lost 10 bases; unmatched junction nucleotides: 2. CDR3 length equals 14 residues. For the CDR3, the DNA is TGTGCCAGCAGTTTAGACAGGGGGCCCTCACCCCTCCACTTT. It yields the protein CASSLDRGPSPLHF.

As for this clone: One end of the junction fails to match germline, which may point to a read error. Other DNA sequences within the sample encode an identical CDR3. V usage is TRBV5-4 and J usage is TRBJ1-5, with a possible D match to TRBD1 (6 bases). The germline CDR1 and CDR2 sequences are SGHNT and YYREEE (reference sequence). The CDR3 is 12 amino acids. The CDR3: CASSFQGQPQHF. Here the CDR3 DNA reads TGTGCCAGCAGCTTCCAGGGGCAGCCTCAGCATTTT.

J is TRBJ2-3 and V is TRBV11-3; 7 nucleotides align to TRBD2. V trimming: 4 bases; J trimming: 1 base; junction bases outside the gene matches: 2. CDR1 and CDR2 (germline): SGHNT, YENEEA. The CDR3 runs 14 residues. The CDR3, as DNA: TGTGCCAGCAGCTCTACTAGCGGCACAGATACGCAGTATTTT. Translated, it gives CASSSTSGTDTQYF.

V gene TRBV27 combines with J gene TRBJ1-4, with TRBD1 identical over 7 bases. Trimming removed 2 bases from V and 5 bases from J; junction bases left unmatched: 2. CDR1 and CDR2 (germline): MNHEY, SMNVEV (reference sequence). The CDR3 consists of 14 residues. CDR3 coding DNA: TGTGCCAGCAGTTTAGTACAGGGGAATGAAAAACTGTTTTTT. Protein sequence: CASSLVQGNEKLFF.

V and J are TRBV5-6 and TRBJ2-2; D gene uncertain. Deletions cut 4 bases from V and 2 bases from J, with 15 bases between. Germline assignment: CDR1 SGHDT and CDR2 YYEEEE. CDR3 length: 16 residues. CDR3 in DNA: TGTGCCAGCAGCCGTTATTCCGGGCCTAACACCGGGGAGCTGTTTTTT. Protein: CASSRYSGPNTGELFF.

The chain couples TRBV29-1 to TRBJ2-5; tentatively, D is TRBD2 (7 bases). The CDR3 length is 16 residues. V lost 6 bases to trimming and J lost 5 bases, with 25 bases between them. Germline CDR1 and CDR2: SQVTM and ANQGSEA. CDR3 loop: CSVTNLGAQGGETQYF. The CDR3 DNA is TGCAGCGTCACAAACCTTGGCGCACAGGGAGGGGAGACCCAGTACTTC.

This clone was found once. This chain joins TRBV4-2 and TRBJ2-3, with TRBD2 as a possible D gene (5 bases). In germline, CDR1 is LGHNA, CDR2 YNFKEQ. The CDR3 is 23 amino acids. Trimming took 0 bases from V and 0 from J, leaving 31 bases between them. The CDR3 nucleotides are TGTGCCAGCAGCCAAGATCTTTCGGTCGAATTTCAGTCCAGCCGGGGTAGCACAGATACGCAGTATTTT. Translated, it gives CASSQDLSVEFQSSRGSTDTQYF.

The chain couples TRBV4-1 to TRBJ1-2; 11 nucleotides line up with TRBD1. Germline values: CDR1 MGHRA, CDR2 YSYEKL. There are 15 residues in the CDR3. J lost 5 bases, V lost 0 bases, and 2 bases had no gene match. The CDR3 reads CASSQDGTGGYGYTF. In DNA, the CDR3 is TGCGCCAGCAGCCAAGATGGGACAGGGGGGTATGGCTACACCTTC.

The DNA of the CDR3 is TGTGCCAGCAGCTCAGGGACTAGCGGGATAACAGATACGCAGTATTTT. Translating it yields CASSSGTSGITDTQYF. The genes are TRBV7-2 and TRBJ2-3, with 13 bases lining up with TRBD2. The germline CDR1 and CDR2 sequences are SGHTA and FQGNSA. J was trimmed by 3 bases and V by 4 bases; bases with no gene match: 4. The CDR3 is 16 residues long.

The V gene is TRBV28, the J gene TRBJ2-7; TRBD2 aligns across 7 bases. V lost 7 bases and J lost 5; bases outside the gene matches: 14. Germline V lookup: CDR1 MDHEN, CDR2 SYDVKM. The CDR3 runs to 15 residues. The CDR3 bases are TGTGCCAGCACCCCCGGGGCGGGAGAGGTCCACGAGCAGTACTTC. It encodes CASTPGAGEVHEQYF.

This chain joins TRBV18 and TRBJ2-7; D uncertain. V lost 2 bases to trimming and J lost 4 bases, with 6 bases between them. CDR3 length equals 12 residues. Germline V gene lookup returns CDR1 KGHSH and CDR2 LQKENI. The CDR3 reads CASSPDKYEQYF. The CDR3 nucleotides are TGTGCCAGCTCACCAGACAAATACGAGCAGTACTTC.

This chain uses TRBV24-1 with TRBJ2-2, with D perhaps matching TRBD1 (5 bases). The V gene lost 1 base and the J gene lost 6 bases, with 8 bases spanning the gap. This CDR3 contains 14 residues. The germline gives CDR1 KGHDR, CDR2 SFDVKD. CDR3 residues: CATSDFRGSGELFF. The CDR3 bases are TGTGCCACCAGTGATTTTAGGGGATCCGGGGAGCTGTTTTTT.

This sequence joins TRBV30 and TRBJ1-1; 7 positions match TRBD1. The CDR3 has 12 amino acids. J was trimmed by 5 bases and V by 8 bases; bases with no gene match: 8. Germline lookup yields CDR1 GTSNPN and CDR2 SVGIG (reference sequence). In nucleotides, the CDR3 is TGTGCCGGACAGGCCCGTAGGACTGAAGCTTTCTTT. Its protein product is CAGQARRTEAFF.

Only a few counts were recorded for this clone. V gene TRBV10-3 combines with J gene TRBJ2-1; D remains ambiguous. The ends were cut back, 3 bases at V and 8 bases at J, with 11 bases in the middle. From germline, CDR1 is ENHRY and CDR2 SYGVKD. This CDR3 has 13 amino acids. The CDR3 region is CAISDFEFDEQFF. The CDR3 region has the DNA TGTGCCATCAGTGATTTCGAGTTTGATGAGCAGTTCTTC.